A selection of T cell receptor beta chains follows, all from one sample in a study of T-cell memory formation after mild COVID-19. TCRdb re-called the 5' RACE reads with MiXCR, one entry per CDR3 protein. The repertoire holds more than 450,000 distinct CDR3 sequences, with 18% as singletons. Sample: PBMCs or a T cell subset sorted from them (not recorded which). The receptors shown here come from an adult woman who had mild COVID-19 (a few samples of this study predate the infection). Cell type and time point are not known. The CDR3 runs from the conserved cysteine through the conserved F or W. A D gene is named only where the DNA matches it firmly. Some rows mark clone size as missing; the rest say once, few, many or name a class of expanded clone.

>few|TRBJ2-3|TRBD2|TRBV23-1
TGCGCCAGCAGTCATCCACCCACGGGGGGGCGGGCAGATACGCAGTATTTT
CASSHPPTGGRADTQYF
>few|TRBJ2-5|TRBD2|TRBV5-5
TGTGCCAGCAGCTTTCGCGGACTAGCTGGATTCGAAGAGACCCAGTACTTC
CASSFRGLAGFEETQYF
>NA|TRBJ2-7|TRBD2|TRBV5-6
TGTGCCAGCAGCTCCCTTCGAGAAACTAGCGTTACCTCCTACGAGCAGTACTTC
CASSSLRETSVTSYEQYF
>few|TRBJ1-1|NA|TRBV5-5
TGTGCCAGCAGCTTGGTTGGGCAGGGGATCTACACTGAAGCTTTCTTT
CASSLVGQGIYTEAFF
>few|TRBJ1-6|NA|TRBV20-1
TGCAGTGCCCGGATTACGGGAGATAATTCACCCCTCCACTTT
CSARITGDNSPLHF
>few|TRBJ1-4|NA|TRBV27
TGTGCCAGCAGTCCCAGCCCGGCCCCTAATGAAAAACTGTTTTTT
CASSPSPAPNEKLFF
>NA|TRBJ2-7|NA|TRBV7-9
TGTGCCAGCAGCTTCATGGGCGGCCACGAGCAGTACTTC
CASSFMGGHEQYF
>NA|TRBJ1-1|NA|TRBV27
TGTGCCAGCAGTTTATTAGGGGGGAACACTGAAGCTTTCTTT
CASSLLGGNTEAFF
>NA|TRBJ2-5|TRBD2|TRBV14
TGTGCCAGCAGCCGTACCCTAGCGGGGCTGGAGACCCAGTACTTC
CASSRTLAGLETQYF
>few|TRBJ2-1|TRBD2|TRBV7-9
TGTGCCAGCAGCTTCGCCCTCGCTAGCGGTACCTACAATGAGCAGTTCTTC
CASSFALASGTYNEQFF
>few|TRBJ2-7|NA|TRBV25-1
TGTGCCAGCAGTGCGGAAGGAGATGGGGCCTCTTACGAGCAGTACTTC
CASSAEGDGASYEQYF
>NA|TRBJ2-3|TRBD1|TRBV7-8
TGTGCCAGCAGCTACCGGGACAGGGCAGATACGCAGTATTTT
CASSYRDRADTQYF
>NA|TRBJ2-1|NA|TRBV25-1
TGTGCCAGCAGTGAATGGGCAGGGGCCTACAATGAGCAGTTCTTC
CASSEWAGAYNEQFF
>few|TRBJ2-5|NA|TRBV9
TGTGCCAGTGGGTTGGATCGGGAGACCCAGTACTTC
CASGLDRETQYF
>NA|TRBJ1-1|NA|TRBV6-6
TGTGCCAGCAGTTCTTTCGTCCGGGAGGTGGGTGAAGCTTTCTTT
CASSSFVREVGEAFF
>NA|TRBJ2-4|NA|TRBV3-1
TGTGCCAGCAGCCAAGACATTAGCGGCCAAAAAAACATTCAGTACTTC
CASSQDISGQKNIQYF
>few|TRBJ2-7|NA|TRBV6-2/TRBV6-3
TGTGCCAGCAAAAACAACCCGGACAGTTCCTACGAGCAGTACTTC
CASKNNPDSSYEQYF
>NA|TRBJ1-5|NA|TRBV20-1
TGCAGTGCTAGCCGCGGGGGGGAGAGCAATCAGCCCCAGCATTTT
CSASRGGESNQPQHF
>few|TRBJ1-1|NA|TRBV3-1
TGTGCCAGCAGCCAAGATTCGGCAGCCGAAGCTTTCTTT
CASSQDSAAEAFF
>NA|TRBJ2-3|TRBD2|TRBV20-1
TGCAGTGCTACCAGGACTAGCCATACGCAGTATTTT
CSATRTSHTQYF
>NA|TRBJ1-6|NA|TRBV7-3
TGTGCCAGCAGCACACCCCCGGGAGCCTATAATTCACCCCTCCACTTT
CASSTPPGAYNSPLHF
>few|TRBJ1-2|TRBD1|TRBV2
TGTGCCAGCGTCTCAGGGGGATTAGGCGGCTACACCTTC
CASVSGGLGGYTF
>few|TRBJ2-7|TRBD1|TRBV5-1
TGCGCCAGCAGTGAAGGACAGGGCTCCTACGAGCAGTACTTC
CASSEGQGSYEQYF
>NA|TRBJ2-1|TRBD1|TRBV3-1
TGTGCCAGCAGCCCGAATTTAACGCCGGGACAGGCCCTTGAGCAGTTCTTC
CASSPNLTPGQALEQFF
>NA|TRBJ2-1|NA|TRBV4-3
TGCGCCAGCAGCCAAGAAGCGTCCGGGGCGCTGGCCTACAATGAGCAGTTCTTC
CASSQEASGALAYNEQFF
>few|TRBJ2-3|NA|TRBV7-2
TGTGCCAGCAGCCCTCCCTCGTGGAAGGGAGATACGCAGTATTTT
CASSPPSWKGDTQYF
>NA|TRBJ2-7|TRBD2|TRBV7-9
TGTGCCAGCAGCTCGACTAGCGAGAGGATCTACGAGCAGTACTTC
CASSSTSERIYEQYF
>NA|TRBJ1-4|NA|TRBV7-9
TGTGCCAGCAGCTTATCAGAATCTAATGAAAAACTGTTTTTT
CASSLSESNEKLFF